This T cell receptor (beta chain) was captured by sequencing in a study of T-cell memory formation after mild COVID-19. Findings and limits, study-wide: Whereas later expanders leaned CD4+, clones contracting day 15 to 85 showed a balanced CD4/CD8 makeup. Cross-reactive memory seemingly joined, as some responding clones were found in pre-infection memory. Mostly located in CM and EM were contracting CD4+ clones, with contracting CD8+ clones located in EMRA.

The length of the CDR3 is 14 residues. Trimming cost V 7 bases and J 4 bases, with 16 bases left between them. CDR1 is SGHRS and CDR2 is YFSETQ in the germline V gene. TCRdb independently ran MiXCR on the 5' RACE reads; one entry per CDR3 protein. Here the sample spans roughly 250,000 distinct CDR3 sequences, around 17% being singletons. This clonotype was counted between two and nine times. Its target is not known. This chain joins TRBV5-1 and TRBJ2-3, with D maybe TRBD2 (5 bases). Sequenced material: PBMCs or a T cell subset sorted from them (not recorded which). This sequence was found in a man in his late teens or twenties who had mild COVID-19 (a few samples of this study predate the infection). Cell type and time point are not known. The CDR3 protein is CASGEGEVPDTQYF. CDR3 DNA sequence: TGCGCCAGCGGCGAGGGTGAGGTCCCAGATACGCAGTATTTT.